In this sample, the clone carrying this T cell receptor beta chain turned up many times. The antigen is not known. This specimen comes from a study of T cells in Graves' hyperthyroidism and ophthalmopathy. Study-level information: Peripheral blood specimens were obtained at initial diagnosis, prior to any treatment. General observations from the study: Using 13 V-J features, a model discriminated ophthalmopathy from stable hyperthyroidism.

The CDR3 regions of TCR beta were amplified from RNA transcripts. TCR CDR3 regions were first amplified by RT-PCR with HTBI primers. A single record per CDR3 protein comes from TCRdb applying MiXCR to the multiplex PCR reads. This sample has roughly 300,000 distinct CDR3 sequences, with less than 30% found just once. The clonotype originates from a man aged 35-49 years with Graves' hyperthyroidism that later progressed to Graves' ophthalmopathy. The sample consisted of blood.

The CDR3 bases are TGCAGTGCAGGCCCCGGGATTCAAGAGACCCAGTACTTC. It codes for CSAGPGIQETQYF. This chain uses TRBV20-1 with TRBJ2-5, with D perhaps TRBD2 (5 bases). This CDR3 comprises 13 residues. Between the trimmed V and J ends, which lost 6 bases and 2 bases, there was a span of 13 bases. CDR1 is DFQATT, CDR2 SNEGSKA, per germline (reference sequence).